Sequencing of this T cell receptor beta chain was carried out in a study of blood T cell repertoires in COVID-19. At the level of the study: Some COVID-19 samples were acute and others convalescent; all came from the United States, Italy and Spain. T cells, B-cell-depleted T cells, or PBMCs supplied cDNA or gDNA.

CDR1 SNHLY and CDR2 FYNNEI come from the germline V gene. The CDR3 runs 16 residues. V shed 7 bases and J shed 5 bases, with 21 bases lying between them. In the authors' workflow: The authors estimated nucleated cell counts from reference gene primer amplification. Only in-frame clones appear in the TCRdb table, and some are missing; sequencing was by immunoSEQ multiplex PCR. V, J and clone size derive from that table, while D and trimming were established from the DNA sequence. The data hold tens of thousands of clones, with about 82% observed a single time. This sequence originates from a human donor in a cohort sampled during active COVID-19. The sequenced sample was peripheral blood. The genes are TRBV2 and TRBJ1-5, with D perhaps matching TRBD1 (6 bases). CDR3 nucleotide sequence: TGTGCCAGCATGGCGCGGCGGGGGGCGATCGATCAGCCCCAGCATTTT. Translated, it gives CASMARRGAIDQPQHF.